This section outlines one T cell receptor (beta chain) sequence together with its context. This sample was included in a study of control samples from healthy donors and cancer patients. The CDR3 totals 15 residues. V was shortened by 2 bases and J by 0 bases, with 8 bases between the two germline ends. Germline V gene sequence: CDR1 LGHNA, CDR2 YSLEER. Some clones are missing from TCRdb's copy, which holds only in-frame ones; the method was immunoSEQ multiplex PCR. The profile shows approximately 84,000 clones, roughly 91% of them singletons. The chain carries TRBV4-3 and TRBJ2-1; D unclear. The clonotype originates from a man under 40 in good health. Sequencing input: blood. Here the CDR3 reads CASSQFPSSYNEQFF. CDR3 bases: TGCGCCAGCAGCCAATTCCCGAGCTCCTACAATGAGCAGTTCTTC.